Below, one TCR beta chain is given with its context. The antigen is not known. CDR3 length: 15 residues. From germline, CDR1 is MGHDK and CDR2 SYGVNS. J lost 6 bases, V lost 3 bases, and 6 bases had no gene match. Sequencing relied on a cDNA template that was reverse transcribed from extracted RNA. TCRdb's table, derived via immunoSEQ multiplex PCR, lists solely in-frame clones and lacks some. The sample consists of fewer than 250,000 clones, about 53% of them appearing once. The data originate from a study of CD8+ T cells in alopecia areata. For the study at large: Treated patients received oral tofacitinib, 5 to 10 mg twice daily. Study-wide findings and caveats: An increase in clonality over normal scalp was evident in lesional scalp, especially alopecia totalis/universalis.

Those with alopecia areata gave lesional scalp punch biopsies and peripheral blood. The rearrangement uses TRBV25-1 and TRBJ2-1; 9 bases match TRBD2. The clonotype was recovered from a human donor with alopecia areata. This material consisted of CD4+ T cells sorted from blood, taken at week 0. CDR3 DNA: TGTGCCAGCAGTGATCAAGGACTAGCGAGCAATGAGCAGTTCTTC. This translates into CASSDQGLASNEQFF.